This T cell receptor beta chain was documented in a study of blood T cells in healthy people across ages. Across the whole study: Template switching retrieved approximately one barcoded beta molecule for each two T cells. Broader study findings: There was a strong correlation between TCR beta diversity and naive T cell percentage. More naive CD4+ cells and higher diversity marked long-lived donors relative to aged donors.

Combining a sample-barcoded 5' primer with a J-beta primer mix, a second PCR ran for roughly 7 to 12 cycles. Sequencing of every sample gave 3 million or more CDR3-containing paired-end reads. TCRdb processed the 5' RACE reads anew with MiXCR; each CDR3 protein has one entry. The sample comprises fewer than 2,000,000 distinct CDR3 sequences, around 40% of which are singletons, and under 30% rests with the top ten. The CDR3 consists of 16 residues. Trimming removed 5 bases from V and 0 bases from J; junction bases left unmatched: 7. About this clonotype itself: Antigen: not known.

The chain uses TRBV12-3 or TRBV12-4 and TRBJ1-5, with 7 bases matching TRBD1. The clonotype was recovered from a human donor in good health. The specimen sequenced was blood. CDR3 in DNA: TGTGCCAGCAGTCCAGGGGGACTCTATAGCAATCAGCCCCAGCATTTT. This sequence encodes CASSPGGLYSNQPQHF.